The 6 T cell receptor beta chains in this list originate from one sample, sequenced in a study of blood T cell repertoires in COVID-19. Clones were read by immunoSEQ multiplex PCR, and TCRdb kept only the in-frame ones, dropping some. The table records about 140,000 clones, 65% to 80% of them present only once. Sequenced: peripheral blood. All receptors come from a man aged 60 to 69 with acute or convalescent COVID-19.

This chain connects TRBV27 to TRBJ1-1, with 8 bases fitting TRBD1. The CDR3 runs 14 residues. Trimming took 5 bases from V and 6 from J; bases not matched to a gene: 8. Germline V gives CDR1 MNHEY, CDR2 SMNVEV (reference sequence). The CDR3 here is CASSRSGGNSEAFF. CDR3 in DNA: TGTGCCAGCAGTCGCTCAGGGGGCAATTCTGAAGCTTTCTTT.

The chain is built from TRBV19 and TRBJ2-6; 12 nucleotides line up with TRBD1. The CDR3 has 18 amino acids. V was pared by 8 bases and J by 3 bases, with 11 bases of the junction left unmatched. Germline assignment: CDR1 LNHDA and CDR2 SQIVND (reference sequence). CDR3 loop: CASGPLGQGAIGANVLTF. Written as DNA, the CDR3 is TGTGCCAGTGGTCCTCTGGGACAGGGGGCGATTGGGGCCAACGTCCTGACTTTC.

This CDR3 is CASSYRASESYEQYF. The CDR3 DNA is TGTGCCAGCAGTTACAGGGCATCTGAATCTTACGAGCAGTACTTC. This sequence joins TRBV28 and TRBJ2-7, with D maybe TRBD1 (6 bases). The germline V and J ends were trimmed by 4 bases and 4 bases, with 17 bases remaining between them. The CDR3 length is 15 residues. In germline, CDR1 is MDHEN, CDR2 SYDVKM.

J is TRBJ1-3 and V is TRBV9; no reliable D call. Germline V gene sequence: CDR1 SGDLS, CDR2 YYNGEE. V lost 0 bases and J lost 0, with 10 bases in between. CDR3 length equals 16 residues. CDR3 DNA sequence: TGTGCCAGCAGCGTAGGAGGTCAGATCTCTGGAAACACCATATATTTT. Its protein product is CASSVGGQISGNTIYF. Drawing the rest from reference TRBV9 and TRBJ1-3, the complete variable domain is DSGVTQTPKHLITATGQRVTLRCSPRSGDLSVYWYQQSLDQGLQFLIQYYNGEERAKGNILERFSAQQFPDLHSELNLSSLELGDSALYFCASSVGGQISGNTIYFGEGSWLTVV.

The chain uses TRBV4-3 and TRBJ2-7, with D hard to call. Trimming took 1 base from V and 0 from J, leaving 13 bases between them. The CDR3 has 16 amino acids. Germline V gene sequence: CDR1 LGHNA, CDR2 YSLEER. CDR3 sequence: CASSQVRLPSSYEQYF. The CDR3, as DNA: TGCGCCAGCAGCCAAGTCCGACTTCCGAGCTCCTACGAGCAGTACTTC.

The chain recombines TRBV7-3 with TRBJ2-6; D not resolved. This CDR3 has 16 residues. The V end lost 2 bases, the J end lost 0 bases, and 8 bases lay between the germline ends. Germline V gene sequence: CDR1 SGHTA, CDR2 FQGTGA. CDR3 DNA sequence: TGTGCCAGCAGCTTAGGTCAGAACTCTGGGGCCAACGTCCTGACTTTC. Its protein product is CASSLGQNSGANVLTF.